The 5 T cell receptor beta chains below were found in one sample sequenced in a study of T cells after posttransplantation cyclophosphamide (dated by TCRdb to about 2016). Library preparation employed the immunoSEQ multiplex PCR assay. The table was pulled from immuneACCESS by TCRdb, which kept in-frame rearrangements only. Such tables lose some clones; where checked, under half of the loss comes from unresolved V genes, and the rest has no known cause. The sample has some 23,000 clones on record, with no singletons. The ten largest clonotypes hold approximately 4.4% of the sample. Sequenced sample: PBMCs. These TCRs come from a woman between 45 and 65 years old in good health, CMV-negative, and a related stem cell transplant donor.

There are many counts of this clone. J is TRBJ2-1 and V is TRBV2; D not certain. From germline, CDR1 is SNHLY and CDR2 FYNNEI. Trimming shortened V by 6 bases and J by 5 bases, and 14 bases separated the two germline ends. The CDR3 totals 14 residues. CDR3 protein: CASRVALDDNEQFF. The CDR3 nucleotides read TGTGCCAGCAGGGTAGCCTTAGATGACAATGAGCAGTTCTTC. The entire variable domain, with the rest obtained from reference TRBV2 and TRBJ2-1, is as follows: EPEVTQTPSHQVTQMGQEVILRCVPISNHLYFYWYRQILGQKVEFLVSFYNNEISEKSEIFDDQFSVERPDGSNFTLKIRSTKLEDSAMYFCASRVALDDNEQFFGPGTRLTVL.

This clone was picked up many times. The chain links TRBV4-3 to TRBJ1-1; D is unresolved. CDR1 and CDR2 (germline): LGHNA, YSLEER. The V and J ends lost 1 base and 0 bases respectively, with 9 bases between them. CDR3 size: 15 residues. The CDR3 here is CASSQGTFMNTEAFF. CDR3 DNA: TGCGCCAGCAGCCAAGGTACATTTATGAACACTGAAGCTTTCTTT.

This clone was seen repeatedly, ten times or more. The chain carries TRBV11-2 and TRBJ2-1; a weak D match, TRBD2 (5 bases). Deletions cut 5 bases from V and 2 bases from J, with 22 bases between. Germline CDR1 SGHAT, CDR2 FQNNGV. The CDR3 length is 18 residues. Here the CDR3 DNA reads TGTGCCAGCAGCGGGAGATGGGTTGGGTTTGGGCCCTACAATGAGCAGTTCTTC. It yields the protein CASSGRWVGFGPYNEQFF.

This clone was seen ten or more times. The chain employs TRBV7-2 and TRBJ2-7; 7 bases map to TRBD1. This CDR3 has 14 amino acids. Germline V CDR1 and CDR2: SGHTA, FQGNSA. J gave up 4 bases and V 3 bases, and 6 bases lay outside the gene matches. The CDR3 region is CASSFTGEWYEQYF. The CDR3 bases are TGTGCCAGCAGCTTCACAGGGGAGTGGTACGAGCAGTACTTC.

This clone was detected many times. The chain has TRBV9 and TRBJ1-1; no reliable D call. Per the germline V gene, CDR1 is SGDLS and CDR2 is YYNGEE. Trimming took 0 bases from V and 4 from J, leaving 7 bases between them. This CDR3 is built from 13 residues. The CDR3 region is CASSVGGSTEAFF. The CDR3, as DNA: TGTGCCAGCAGCGTAGGAGGGTCCACTGAAGCTTTCTTT.